This entry lists 32 T cell receptor beta chains sequenced from one sample in a study of beta chain features in type 1 diabetes. Whole-study results and caveats: Shorter TCRB CDR3s, moderately but significantly so, marked every one of the four CD4+ subsets in Type 1 diabetes patients.

Their specific antigens are unknown. Reverse transcription of all isolated RNA meant that expressed TCRB transcripts were sequenced. Assay used: immunoSEQ multiplex PCR; TCRdb lists only in-frame clones, some missing. This table has some 350,000 clones, over 8.5% appearing once. Sequencing input: central memory CD4+ T cells from blood. Receptor source: a man aged 25 to 45 with type 1 diabetes.

This clone was seen more than once but under ten times. This sequence joins TRBV27 and TRBJ2-3; D call uncertain. The CDR3 is 11 residues long. Germline lookup yields CDR1 MNHEY and CDR2 SMNVEV (reference sequence). Between the trimmed V and J ends, which lost 9 bases and 5 bases, there was a span of 9 bases. The CDR3 here is CASESRDTQYF. CDR3 DNA sequence: TGTGCCAGTGAGTCTAGAGATACGCAGTATTTT.

In this sample, this clone turned up many times. Here the CDR3 DNA reads TGTGCCAGCAGCCCGGGGCTACCACCCAATGAGCAGTTCTTC. Protein product: CASSPGLPPNEQFF. The rearrangement joins TRBV28 to TRBJ2-1; D possibly uses TRBD1 or TRBD2 (5 bases each). CDR3 length: 14 residues. In germline, CDR1 is MDHEN, CDR2 SYDVKM. The V end lost 6 bases, the J end lost 6 bases, and 15 bases lay between the germline ends.

In its sample, this clone was seen a few times. The V call is TRBV2, the J call TRBJ2-5, with D unresolved. Deletions cut 2 bases from V and 6 bases from J, with 4 bases between. Germline-derived CDR1 and CDR2 are SNHLY and FYNNEI. The CDR3 sequence is 11 residues long. This chain's CDR3 is CASSESQTQYF. CDR3 in DNA: TGTGCCAGCAGTGAATCGCAGACCCAGTACTTC.

This clone showed up many times. V gene TRBV5-4 combines with J gene TRBJ2-2; weak D call: TRBD1 (6 bases). CDR1 SGHNT and CDR2 YYREEE come from the germline V gene (reference sequence). The CDR3 runs 11 residues. The CDR3 sequence is CAAKGAGELFF. CDR3 coding DNA: TGTGCAGCGAAGGGGGCCGGGGAGCTGTTTTTT.

A few counts support this clone. J is TRBJ2-7 and V is TRBV5-1; D tentatively reads TRBD1 or TRBD2 (5 bases each). The CDR3 consists of 14 residues. V lost 0 bases to trimming and J lost 0 bases, with 7 bases between them. Germline V gene sequence: CDR1 SGHRS, CDR2 YFSETQ. CDR3 coding DNA: TGCGCCAGCAGCTTGGACGGGACCTCCTACGAGCAGTACTTC. Its protein product is CASSLDGTSYEQYF.

The CDR3 nucleotides read TGCGCCAGCAGCTTGGCCACGGGGAGTAACACTGAAGCTTTCTTT. It specifies CASSLATGSNTEAFF. The chain has TRBV5-1 and TRBJ1-1; unclear D gene. CDR3 length: 15 amino acids. Trimming stripped 0 bases from V and 2 bases from J, with 11 bases between. CDR1 and CDR2 (germline): SGHRS, YFSETQ. Full variable domain (missing parts from reference TRBV5-1 and TRBJ1-1): KAGVTQTPRYLIKTRGQQVTLSCSPISGHRSVSWYQQTPGQGLQFLFEYFSETQRNKGNFPGRFSGRQFSNSRSEMNVSTLELGDSALYLCASSLATGSNTEAFFGQGTRLTVV.

This clone occurred a few times. This chain links TRBV10-3 with TRBJ2-3; TRBD2 matches at 7 bases. CDR3 length: 15 residues. Germline CDR1 ENHRY, CDR2 SYGVKD. The trim removed 3 bases at V and 2 bases at J, leaving 5 bases unmatched. CDR3: CAISDSRGDTDTQYF. CDR3 sequence (DNA): TGTGCCATCAGTGATAGCCGGGGGGACACAGATACGCAGTATTTT.

This clone was picked up many times. This chain joins TRBV19 and TRBJ1-2; 7 positions match TRBD1. The germline V gene encodes CDR1 LNHDA and CDR2 SQIVND (reference sequence). V was clipped by 6 bases and J by 3 bases; unmatched bases: 4. The CDR3 sequence is 13 residues long. Here the CDR3 DNA reads TGTGCCAGTAGGGACAGGCGCTACTATGGCTACACCTTC. It codes for CASRDRRYYGYTF.

This sequence joins TRBV6-1 and TRBJ2-1; no definite D call. Germline V gene data show CDR1 as MNHNS and CDR2 as SASEGT. The CDR3 loop spans 13 amino acids. The V gene lost 7 bases and the J gene lost 6 bases, with 13 bases spanning the gap. CDR3 amino acids: CASIGGLSNEQFF. The CDR3 nucleotides read TGTGCCAGCATCGGCGGATTAAGCAATGAGCAGTTCTTC.

This clone was counted between two and nine times. One junction end does not reproduce the germline sequence, and a read error may be involved. V usage is TRBV27 and J usage is TRBJ2-7; D remains ambiguous. The CDR3 runs 12 residues. Germline loops: CDR1 MNHEY, CDR2 SMNVEV (reference sequence). This CDR3 reads CAISESMNEQYF. The CDR3 DNA sequence: TGTGCCATCAGTGAGTCTATGAACGAGCAGTACTTC.

This clone was found a few times. This chain uses TRBV6-6 with TRBJ2-3; D gene ambiguous. V lost 2 bases to trimming and J lost 4 bases, with 10 bases between them. The CDR3 is 14 residues long. The germline CDR1 and CDR2 sequences are MNHNY and SVGAGI (reference sequence). CDR3: CASSYLWLADTQYF. The CDR3 nucleotides read TGTGCCAGCAGTTACCTATGGCTGGCAGATACGCAGTATTTT.

The V and J genes are TRBV6-5 and TRBJ2-5; D could derive from TRBD1 or TRBD2 (6 bases each). The CDR3 runs 15 residues. Trimming removed 4 bases at V and 5 bases at J, with 17 bases between. Per the germline V gene, CDR1 is MNHEY and CDR2 is SVGAGI. The DNA for the CDR3 is TGTGCCAGCAGTTTTCTAGCGTGGAGGGGGGAGACCCAGTACTTC. It is translated as CASSFLAWRGETQYF.

This clone was observed a few times. CDR3 sequence (DNA): TGTGCCAGCAGTGAGTCGACGGTAAACACTGAAGCTTTCTTT. Translation: CASSESTVNTEAFF. V usage is TRBV6-1 and J usage is TRBJ1-1; D remains unclear. The CDR3 sequence is 14 residues long. The germline V gene encodes CDR1 MNHNS and CDR2 SASEGT. Trimming shortened V by 3 bases and J by 2 bases, and 10 bases separated the two germline ends.

The chain uses TRBV29-1 and TRBJ1-5; 7 bases match TRBD1. Losses at the gene ends were 5 bases for V and 0 bases for J; bases not matched to a gene: 4. The V gene's germline CDR1 is SQVTM and CDR2 ANQGSEA. The length of the CDR3 is 14 residues. CDR3 in DNA: TGCAGCGTTAGACAGGGCTATAGCAATCAGCCCCAGCATTTT. The encoded protein is CSVRQGYSNQPQHF.

The gene calls are TRBV19 and TRBJ2-2, with D maybe TRBD2 (5 bases). The germline V gene has CDR1 LNHDA and CDR2 SQIVND (reference sequence). V lost 7 bases and J lost 2, with 8 bases in between. The CDR3 consists of 13 residues. The CDR3 DNA reads as TGTGCCAGTATTGGACTCAACACCGGGGAGCTGTTTTTT. Translated: CASIGLNTGELFF.

J is TRBJ2-2 and V is TRBV6-4, with 9 positions matching TRBD1. Germline V lookup: CDR1 MRHNA, CDR2 SNTAGT. V shed 3 bases and J 4 bases; nucleotides not matched to a gene: 6. This CDR3 is 16 amino acids long. DNA of the CDR3: TGTGCCAGCAGTGAGACCAGGGACAGGGCCACCGGGGAGCTGTTTTTT. This gives the protein CASSETRDRATGELFF.

This clone was picked up a small number of times. This chain joins TRBV5-1 and TRBJ2-5; weak D call: TRBD1 (5 bases). CDR1 and CDR2 from the germline V gene are SGHRS and YFSETQ. The CDR3 covers 14 residues. Trimming shortened V by 0 bases and J by 1 base, and 7 bases separated the two germline ends. The CDR3 DNA reads as TGCGCCAGCAGCTTGGAAACAGGCCAAGAGACCCAGTACTTC. Protein sequence: CASSLETGQETQYF.

This clone was observed a handful of times. V and J are TRBV27 and TRBJ1-5, with TRBD1 as a possible D gene (5 bases). The CDR3 is made up of 13 amino acids. Per the germline V gene, CDR1 is MNHEY and CDR2 is SMNVEV (reference sequence). Between the trimmed V and J ends, which lost 10 bases and 6 bases, there was a span of 16 bases. CDR3 sequence: CATQGGPSQPQHF. For the CDR3, the DNA is TGTGCCACCCAGGGCGGGCCAAGTCAGCCCCAGCATTTT.

The chain couples TRBV10-1 to TRBJ2-7; 12 bases fit TRBD1. CDR1 WNHNN and CDR2 SYGVQD come from the germline V gene (reference sequence). Losses at the gene ends were 2 bases for V and 5 bases for J; bases not matched to a gene: 7. The CDR3 length is 16 residues. CDR3 loop: CASSEDPGQGANEQYF. In DNA, the CDR3 is TGCGCCAGCAGTGAGGACCCGGGACAGGGGGCAAACGAGCAGTACTTC.

In regard to this clone: One end of the junction does not line up with germline, which may come from a read error. The J gene is TRBJ2-7, the V gene TRBV5-4; TRBD2 aligns across 12 bases. CDR1 is SGHNT, CDR2 YYREEE, per germline (reference sequence). The CDR3 contains 16 residues. CDR3 in DNA: TGCGCCAGCAGCCTAGGAAGGACTAGCGGGACCTCCGAGCAGTACTTC. Amino acid sequence: CASSLGRTSGTSEQYF.

The chain recombines TRBV14 with TRBJ2-5; tentative D call: TRBD1 (5 bases). The V end lost 2 bases, the J end lost 5 bases, and 9 bases lay between the germline ends. From germline, CDR1 is SGHDN and CDR2 FVKESK. The CDR3 consists of 13 residues. Here the CDR3 DNA reads TGTGCCAGCAGCCAATTTAAGGGGGAGACCCAGTACTTC. Translation gives CASSQFKGETQYF.

The sample holds many counts of this clone. V is TRBV4-3 and J is TRBJ2-3; 7 bases agree with TRBD2. With V trimmed by 0 bases and J by 3 bases, 6 bases remained unmatched. CDR1 is LGHNA, CDR2 YSLEER, per germline. The CDR3 sequence is 16 residues long. The CDR3 protein is CASSQEAAGGTDTQYF. In nucleotides, the CDR3 is TGCGCCAGCAGCCAAGAGGCAGCCGGGGGGACAGATACGCAGTATTTT.

The chain recombines TRBV11-2 with TRBJ2-1; TRBD2 matches 7 bases. This CDR3 has 16 residues. Germline V gives CDR1 SGHAT, CDR2 FQNNGV. The junction had 9 bases not matched to a gene; V was cut back by 0 bases and J by 7 bases. The CDR3 reads CASSLEVGGNFNEQFF. The CDR3 bases are TGTGCCAGCAGCTTAGAGGTGGGAGGGAATTTTAATGAGCAGTTCTTC.

This clone was counted between two and nine times. The chain has TRBV5-6 and TRBJ2-7; the D gene is possibly TRBD2 (6 bases). The length of the CDR3 is 15 residues. CDR1 and CDR2 (germline): SGHDT, YYEEEE. The ends were cut back, 4 bases at V and 0 bases at J, with 14 bases in the middle. The CDR3 spells CASSPMEGYSYEQYF. DNA for the CDR3: TGTGCCAGCAGCCCGATGGAGGGGTACTCCTACGAGCAGTACTTC.

This clone was detected only a few times. V and J are TRBV23-1 and TRBJ2-7; 7 nucleotides match TRBD1. TRBV23-1 is classed as an ORF, of uncertain function. Unmatched junction bases numbered 21, after V lost 0 bases and J lost 1 base. This CDR3 spans 21 amino acids. The CDR3 here is CASSQSQGNFGKRRVSYEQYF. The DNA of the CDR3 is TGCGCCAGCAGTCAATCACAGGGGAACTTTGGAAAACGGCGAGTATCCTACGAGCAGTACTTC.

The chain recombines TRBV18 with TRBJ1-1; perhaps TRBD1 as D (5 bases). V shed 6 bases and J shed 1 base, with 12 bases lying between them. Germline CDR1 and CDR2: KGHSH and LQKENI. This CDR3 region has 14 residues. The CDR3 DNA reads TGTGCCAGCTCCCAATGGACACAGAACACTGAAGCTTTCTTT. Translating it yields CASSQWTQNTEAFF. Variable domain in full (rest from reference TRBV18 and TRBJ1-1): NAGVMQNPRHLVRRRGQEARLRCSPMKGHSHVYWYRQLPEEGLKFMVYLQKENIIDESGMPKERFSAEFPKEGPSILRIQQVVRGDSAAYFCASSQWTQNTEAFFGQGTRLTVV.

This clone was seen only a few times. The CDR3 protein is CASSWKGDSNTEAFF. The CDR3 nucleotides are TGTGCCAGCAGCTGGAAAGGGGACTCGAACACTGAAGCTTTCTTT. The chain has TRBV7-2 and TRBJ1-1; TRBD1 might be the D (5 bases). The length of the CDR3 is 15 residues. CDR1 is SGHTA, CDR2 FQGNSA, per germline. V lost 4 bases and J lost 1, with 13 bases in between.

The chain combines TRBV2 with TRBJ2-3, with 11 bases identical to TRBD2. CDR1 and CDR2 from the germline V gene are SNHLY and FYNNEI. Trimming cost V 8 bases and J 2 bases; bases outside gene matches: 6. This CDR3 is built from 15 residues. The CDR3 DNA sequence: TGTGCCAGCGGTGGGACTAGCGGAAACACAGATACGCAGTATTTT. Protein: CASGGTSGNTDTQYF.

A few counts support this clone. The chain carries TRBV4-2 and TRBJ2-7; 9 nucleotides align to TRBD2. J was trimmed by 5 bases and V by 4 bases; bases with no gene match: 6. The CDR3 is 14 residues long. Germline loops: CDR1 LGHNA, CDR2 YNFKEQ. This CDR3 is CASSPGLASHEQYF. The CDR3 DNA follows: TGTGCCAGCAGCCCAGGACTAGCGTCCCACGAGCAGTACTTC.

This clone turned up a few times. The chain employs TRBV30 and TRBJ2-5, with a possible D match to TRBD2 (5 bases). V dropped 4 bases and J dropped 1 base, with 13 bases sitting between them. The CDR3 totals 14 residues. Germline loops: CDR1 GTSNPN, CDR2 SVGIG (reference sequence). CDR3 sequence (DNA): TGTGCCTGGATGTCGGGAACAATCCAAGAGACCCAGTACTTC. This codes for CAWMSGTIQETQYF.

V and J are TRBV7-9 and TRBJ1-3; D call uncertain. In germline, CDR1 is SEHNR, CDR2 FQNEAQ (reference sequence). Trimming pared 5 bases from V and 9 bases from J, leaving 20 bases between. CDR3 length equals 15 residues. Here the CDR3 reads CASSPLGGKLGTIYF. Written as DNA, the CDR3 is TGTGCCAGCAGCCCCCTGGGAGGGAAGCTTGGCACCATATATTTT.

This clone appeared a few times. The chain recombines TRBV7-9 with TRBJ2-2; D gene uncertain. Per the germline V gene, CDR1 is SEHNR and CDR2 is FQNEAQ (reference sequence). This CDR3 is built from 11 residues. The ends were cut back, 5 bases at V and 6 bases at J, with 4 bases in the middle. CDR3 sequence reads: CASSGPGELFF. CDR3 DNA: TGTGCCAGCAGCGGGCCCGGGGAGCTGTTTTTT.